Listed below are T cell receptor beta chains from one sample, sequenced in a study of T cell changes during pregnancy in multiple sclerosis. TCRdb's table, derived via immunoSEQ multiplex PCR, lists solely in-frame clones and lacks some. The sample has approximately 89,000 clones; about 94% are singletons. The source was peripheral blood, collected after pregnancy. Source of these receptors: a female donor in good health, enrolled as a control in a pregnancy study. The CDR3 runs from the conserved cysteine through the conserved F or W. A D gene is named only where the DNA matches it firmly. Not every row has a clone size; where given, it reads once, few, many or a size class.

cdr3_length	clone_size	v_call	j_call	d_call	cdr3_aa	cdr3_nt
15	.	TRBV18	TRBJ2-2	TRBD1	CASSPRTGGTGELFF	TGTGCCAGCTCTCCCAGGACAGGGGGCACCGGGGAGCTGTTTTTT
16	.	TRBV7-2	TRBJ2-5	TRBD2	CASSPLAGAFRETQYF	TGTGCCAGCAGCCCACTAGCGGGAGCATTTCGAGAGACCCAGTACTTC
15	.	TRBV5-1	TRBJ2-5	TRBD1	CASSPGTGDGETQYF	TGCGCCAGCAGCCCGGGGACAGGGGATGGAGAGACCCAGTACTTC
13	.	TRBV6-5	TRBJ1-2	.	CASSYAGPYGYTF	TGTGCCAGCAGTTACGCAGGCCCCTATGGCTACACCTTC
13	few	TRBV2	TRBJ2-1	TRBD2	CASMTSGSSGQFF	TGTGCCAGCATGACTAGCGGGAGTTCCGGGCAGTTCTTC
18	.	TRBV10-3	TRBJ2-1	TRBD2	CAISTSGRAIMSYNEQFF	TGTGCCATCAGTACTAGCGGGAGGGCCATTATGTCCTACAATGAGCAGTTCTTC
14	.	TRBV5-4	TRBJ2-1	.	CASSWGDPLREQFF	TGTGCCAGCAGCTGGGGGGATCCACTTCGTGAGCAGTTCTTC
16	.	TRBV18	TRBJ1-1	TRBD1	CASSPTGVGRNTEAFF	TGTGCCAGCTCACCGACAGGGGTGGGAAGGAACACTGAAGCTTTCTTT
15	.	TRBV6-5	TRBJ1-3	.	CASSYGRFSGNTIYF	TGTGCCAGCAGTTACGGCAGGTTTTCTGGAAACACCATATATTTT
15	.	TRBV6-1	TRBJ2-7	TRBD1	CASSVDRGQFYEQYF	TGTGCCAGCAGTGTGGACAGGGGGCAATTTTACGAGCAGTACTTC
15	once	TRBV19	TRBJ2-2	.	CASSIDGSQTGELFF	TGTGCCAGTAGTATTGACGGGAGTCAGACCGGGGAGCTGTTTTTT
15	.	TRBV5-4	TRBJ2-5	TRBD2	CASSLRLAEQGTQYF	TGTGCCAGCAGCTTGAGGCTAGCGGAGCAAGGGACCCAGTACTTC
20	few	TRBV7-8	TRBJ1-1	TRBD1	CASSLAWVPGQGAKRTEAFF	TGTGCCAGCAGCTTAGCTTGGGTTCCGGGACAGGGGGCGAAGAGGACTGAAGCTTTCTTT
13	.	TRBV5-4	TRBJ1-1	.	CASSSKLNTEAFF	TGTGCCAGCAGCTCAAAATTGAACACTGAAGCTTTCTTT
13	once	TRBV19	TRBJ2-7	.	CASSIRRADEQYF	TGTGCCAGTAGTATCCGCAGGGCCGACGAGCAGTACTTC
11	.	TRBV20-1	TRBJ1-1	.	CSARGRTEAFF	TGCAGTGCCAGGGGTCGGACAGAAGCTTTCTTT
14	.	TRBV11-2	TRBJ2-1	TRBD2	CASSLAGGYNEQFF	TGTGCCAGCAGCTTAGCGGGAGGTTACAATGAGCAGTTCTTC
13	.	TRBV29-1	TRBJ2-2	TRBD2	CSTTSGNTGELFF	TGCAGCACCACTAGCGGGAACACCGGGGAGCTGTTTTTT
14	.	TRBV5-6	TRBJ2-7	.	CASSFYRVSGEQYF	TGTGCCAGCAGCTTTTACAGGGTTTCGGGCGAGCAGTACTTC
13	.	TRBV19	TRBJ2-1	.	CASSSGPYNEQFF	TGTGCCAGTAGTAGCGGGCCCTACAATGAGCAGTTCTTC
14	.	TRBV7-2	TRBJ2-7	.	CASSLQGASYEQYF	TGTGCCAGCAGCTTGCAAGGGGCGTCCTACGAGCAGTACTTC
13	.	TRBV28	TRBJ1-1	.	CASSYRGSTEAFF	TGTGCCAGCAGTTATCGGGGGAGCACTGAAGCTTTCTTT
14	.	TRBV7-2	TRBJ2-2	.	CASSLSVNTGELFF	TGTGCCAGCAGCTTATCGGTGAACACCGGGGAGCTGTTTTTT
15	.	TRBV2	TRBJ2-7	TRBD1	CASSTGTGGAYEQYF	TGTGCCAGCTCCACCGGGACAGGGGGCGCCTACGAGCAGTACTTC
14	.	TRBV4-1	TRBJ1-1	.	CASSQGGQNTEAFF	TGCGCCAGCAGCCAAGGGGGACAGAACACTGAAGCTTTCTTT
12	.	TRBV29-1	TRBJ2-5	.	CSATSGGETQYF	TGCAGCGCTACGTCGGGTGGAGAGACCCAGTACTTC
16	.	TRBV28	TRBJ2-1	.	CASSSLRRGSYNEQFF	TGTGCCAGCAGTTCCCTACGGCGCGGCTCCTACAATGAGCAGTTCTTC
16	once	TRBV5-1	TRBJ1-1	.	CASSFSTGTMNTEAFF	TGCGCCAGCAGCTTTTCGACAGGTACCATGAACACTGAAGCTTTCTTT
14	.	TRBV5-1	TRBJ2-7	TRBD2	CASSLALATDEQYF	TGCGCCAGCAGCTTGGCACTAGCGACCGACGAGCAGTACTTC
12	.	TRBV6-1	TRBJ1-1	.	CASRDSGTEAFF	TGTGCCAGCCGTGATAGCGGCACTGAAGCTTTCTTT
14	.	TRBV7-2	TRBJ2-7	TRBD2	CASSSRGVMSEQYF	TGTGCCAGCAGCTCGCGGGGGGTGATGAGCGAGCAGTACTTC
16	.	TRBV7-9	TRBJ2-3	.	CASSLPRDFRTDTQYF	TGTGCCAGCAGCCTCCCCCGGGACTTTCGCACAGATACGCAGTATTTT
16	.	TRBV27	TRBJ1-1	.	CASSLSQGDMNTEAFF	TGTGCCAGCAGTTTATCACAGGGTGACATGAACACTGAAGCTTTCTTT
14	.	TRBV7-9	TRBJ1-1	.	CASSPRLGQIEAFF	TGTGCCAGCAGCCCCCGTCTGGGGCAGATTGAAGCTTTCTTT
14	.	TRBV5-4	TRBJ1-2	.	CASSPDGGNYGYTF	TGTGCCAGCAGCCCCGATGGAGGGAACTATGGCTACACCTTC
14	.	TRBV11-1	TRBJ2-1	TRBD1	CASSLRDRYHEQFF	TGTGCCAGCAGCTTAAGGGACAGGTACCATGAGCAGTTCTTC
13	.	TRBV13	TRBJ2-5	TRBD2	CASSLGGKETQYF	TGTGCCAGCAGCTTGGGGGGGAAGGAGACCCAGTACTTC